The 28 T cell receptor beta chains below all came from one sample that was sequenced in a study of T cell changes during pregnancy in multiple sclerosis. Using immunoSEQ multiplex PCR, the repertoire was profiled, and TCRdb retains in-frame clones only, with some absent. This table has tens of thousands of clones, around 91% appearing once. The sequencing here drew on CD4+ T cells from peripheral blood mononuclear cells, taken before pregnancy. The receptors shown here come from a female donor with multiple sclerosis, enrolled in a pregnancy study.

V is TRBV27 and J is TRBJ2-1; 11 bases line up with TRBD2. Germline CDR1 MNHEY, CDR2 SMNVEV (reference sequence). This CDR3 region has 17 residues. V dropped 4 bases and J dropped 2; count of bases not matched to a gene: 7. CDR3 DNA: TGTGCCAGCAGTTATACCGGGACTAGCGGTCCCTACAATGAGCAGTTCTTC. It encodes CASSYTGTSGPYNEQFF.

This rearrangement joins TRBV30 to TRBJ1-5, with D maybe TRBD1 (5 bases). Germline-derived CDR1 and CDR2 are GTSNPN and SVGIG (reference sequence). Trimming cost V 0 bases and J 6 bases, with 12 bases left between them. CDR3 length equals 14 residues. CDR3 in amino acids: CAWSVGGVGQPQHF. For the CDR3, the DNA is TGTGCCTGGAGTGTGGGAGGGGTCGGTCAGCCCCAGCATTTT.

This chain joins TRBV6-1 and TRBJ2-7; no clear D. This CDR3 region has 14 residues. Trimming pared 1 base from V and 0 bases from J, leaving 7 bases between. Germline CDR1 MNHNS, CDR2 SASEGT. CDR3 in amino acids: CASSEGFNSYEQYF. DNA of the CDR3: TGTGCCAGCAGTGAAGGTTTCAACTCCTACGAGCAGTACTTC.

The chain's CDR3 is CASSSGLGSPLHF. CDR3 coding DNA: TGTGCCAGCAGCTCCGGACTTGGTTCACCCCTCCACTTT. The rearrangement uses TRBV9 and TRBJ1-6; D gene unclear. From germline, CDR1 is SGDLS and CDR2 YYNGEE. This CDR3 region has 13 residues. V was shortened by 4 bases and J by 9 bases, with 11 bases between the two germline ends.

The rearrangement links TRBV5-1 to TRBJ2-2; D remains unclear. Germline V CDR1 and CDR2: SGHRS, YFSETQ. The CDR3 spans 16 residues. With 1 base removed from V and 1 base from J, the gap between germline ends came to 11 bases. Here the CDR3 reads CASSLSVLLNTGELFF. The DNA for the CDR3 is TGCGCCAGCAGCTTGAGTGTACTACTGAACACCGGGGAGCTGTTTTTT.

The chain has TRBV4-2 and TRBJ1-2, with D possibly being TRBD1 (5 bases). V was trimmed by 5 bases and J by 2 bases, leaving 15 bases between them. The CDR3 sequence is 15 residues long. Looked up from germline, CDR1 is LGHNA and CDR2 is YNFKEQ. CDR3 protein: CASSLLLGGNYGYTF. CDR3 coding DNA: TGTGCCAGCAGCTTGCTCCTCGGGGGGAACTATGGCTACACCTTC.

The V gene is TRBV28, the J gene TRBJ1-1, with 9 bases identical to TRBD1. The CDR3 is made up of 16 amino acids. Trimming at V came to 5 bases and at J to 5 bases, leaving 12 bases not matched to a gene. CDR1 MDHEN and CDR2 SYDVKM come from the germline V gene. DNA of the CDR3: TGTGCCAGCAGTGGGACCGGGACAGGGATGTATACTGAAGCTTTCTTT. Protein: CASSGTGTGMYTEAFF.

The rearrangement joins TRBV28 to TRBJ2-3; 11 nucleotides match TRBD2. This CDR3 is built from 17 residues. Germline V CDR1 and CDR2: MDHEN, SYDVKM. V shed 3 bases, J shed 1 base, and the junction held 6 bases outside the gene matches. The CDR3 DNA reads as TGTGCCAGCAGTTTCCCATTGGGACTAGCGGGCACAGATACGCAGTATTTT. This sequence encodes CASSFPLGLAGTDTQYF.

J is TRBJ2-3 and V is TRBV28; D is perhaps TRBD2 (5 bases). Germline assignment: CDR1 MDHEN and CDR2 SYDVKM. The CDR3 is made up of 13 amino acids. V was trimmed by 5 bases and J by 8 bases, leaving 14 bases between them. The CDR3 loop is CASSPGSFATQYF. DNA of the CDR3: TGTGCCAGCAGTCCGGGATCGTTTGCTACGCAGTATTTT.

The chain is built from TRBV7-2 and TRBJ1-5, with 7 bases fitting TRBD1. The V and J ends lost 5 bases and 4 bases, in that order; junction bases with no gene match: 2. Germline CDR1 is SGHTA and CDR2 is FQGNSA. This CDR3 contains 13 residues. CDR3 sequence: CASSVRGNQPQHF. In DNA, the CDR3 is TGTGCCAGCAGCGTCAGGGGGAATCAGCCCCAGCATTTT.

The J gene is TRBJ1-1, the V gene TRBV7-9; the D is unclear. Between the trimmed V and J ends, which lost 5 bases and 5 bases, there was a span of 15 bases. Germline lookup yields CDR1 SEHNR and CDR2 FQNEAQ (reference sequence). The CDR3 runs 14 residues. CDR3 sequence reads: CASSPRTRETEAFF. The CDR3 region has the DNA TGTGCCAGCAGCCCTCGGACGCGGGAGACTGAAGCTTTCTTT.

This clone appeared a few times. This rearrangement joins TRBV6-6 to TRBJ2-7, with D unresolved. Germline CDR1 MNHNY, CDR2 SVGAGI (reference sequence). The CDR3 has 13 residues. The ends were cut back, 2 bases at V and 3 bases at J, with 8 bases in the middle. The CDR3 coding sequence is TGTGCCAGCAGTTACGGGCAGAACTACGAGCAGTACTTC. It translates to CASSYGQNYEQYF.

This chain links TRBV7-9 with TRBJ1-2; 9 nucleotides line up with TRBD1. The CDR3 runs 14 residues. The germline V gene encodes CDR1 SEHNR and CDR2 FQNEAQ (reference sequence). The ends lost 3 bases at V and 4 bases at J; junction bases unmatched: 3. The CDR3: CASSLGTGPYGYTF. Here the CDR3 DNA reads TGTGCCAGCAGCTTGGGGACAGGGCCCTATGGCTACACCTTC.

This chain's CDR3 is CASSDLAGDASYEQFF. The CDR3 DNA follows: TGCGCCAGCAGTGATCTAGCGGGAGATGCTTCGTATGAGCAGTTCTTC. V and J are TRBV10-2 and TRBJ2-1; 10 nucleotides line up with TRBD2. This CDR3 contains 16 residues. The V segment lost 3 bases and the J segment 8 bases; nucleotides outside the gene matches: 10. Per the germline V gene, CDR1 is WSHSY and CDR2 is SAAADI.

The rearrangement links TRBV19 to TRBJ2-2; TRBD1 agrees at 9 bases. Per the germline V gene, CDR1 is LNHDA and CDR2 is SQIVND (reference sequence). The CDR3 loop spans 15 amino acids. V shed 1 base, J shed 10 bases, and the junction held 7 bases outside the gene matches. CDR3 bases: TGTGCCAGTAGTATAGGGACAGGGGTTTCGTCGGAGCTGTTTTTT. Translated, it gives CASSIGTGVSSELFF.

The chain uses TRBV2 and TRBJ2-1, with TRBD1 identical over 8 bases. This CDR3 contains 13 residues. From germline, CDR1 is SNHLY and CDR2 FYNNEI. The V gene end was trimmed by 10 bases and the J gene end by 7 bases; junction bases not matched to a gene: 9. Here the CDR3 DNA reads TGTGCCACCAACCAGGACAGGGCAAATGAGCAGTTCTTC. Its protein is CATNQDRANEQFF.

J is TRBJ2-2 and V is TRBV4-2; 11 bases are a match to TRBD2. With 4 bases clipped from V and 0 bases from J, the junction kept 7 bases outside the gene matches. Germline V gene sequence: CDR1 LGHNA, CDR2 YNFKEQ. The CDR3 is made up of 18 amino acids. The CDR3 bases are TGTGCCAGCAGCCGCGGACTAGCGGGTGGTCCGAACACCGGGGAGCTGTTTTTT. This codes for CASSRGLAGGPNTGELFF.

The chain is built from TRBV2 and TRBJ1-2; 8 bases map to TRBD1. With V trimmed by 6 bases and J by 4 bases, 1 base remained unmatched. Germline V lookup: CDR1 SNHLY, CDR2 FYNNEI. The CDR3 length is 12 residues. The CDR3 DNA reads as TGTGCCAGCAGGGGGACAGGCTATGGCTACACCTTC. It yields the protein CASRGTGYGYTF.

The chain recombines TRBV28 with TRBJ2-5; TRBD2 might be the D (6 bases). The CDR3 sequence is 12 residues long. V lost 3 bases and J 9 bases, leaving 11 bases between the germline ends. CDR1 and CDR2 from the germline V gene are MDHEN and SYDVKM. The CDR3 DNA reads TGTGCCAGCAGTTTGGTGTGGGGGGCCCAGTACTTC. This codes for CASSLVWGAQYF.

This clone was detected a few times. The chain links TRBV12-5 to TRBJ2-5; TRBD2 agrees at 8 bases. Germline V CDR1 and CDR2: LGHNT, FRNRAP. Trimming cost V 7 bases and J 7 bases; bases outside gene matches: 11. The CDR3 extends over 14 amino acids. The CDR3 region is CASALGGGAATQYF. For the CDR3, the DNA is TGTGCTAGTGCCCTCGGGGGGGGCGCGGCGACCCAGTACTTC.

The chain has TRBV7-9 and TRBJ2-7; possibly TRBD2 for D (5 bases). Germline V CDR1 and CDR2: SEHNR, FQNEAQ (reference sequence). Trimming took off 5 bases at V and 7 bases at J, with 21 bases between the two ends. The CDR3 spans 15 residues. This CDR3 reads CASSDTEVLGWEQYF. CDR3 DNA: TGTGCCAGCAGCGATACGGAGGTCTTGGGGTGGGAGCAGTACTTC.

The chain carries TRBV4-3 and TRBJ1-3; TRBD1 matches at 9 bases. CDR3 size: 15 residues. The trim removed 3 bases at V and 1 base at J, leaving 1 base unmatched. From germline, CDR1 is LGHNA and CDR2 YSLEER. CDR3 nucleotide sequence: TGCGCCAGCAGCCAGACAGGGGGGTCTGGAAACACCATATATTTT. Translation gives CASSQTGGSGNTIYF.

The chain couples TRBV6-5 to TRBJ2-7, with D hard to call. V gave up 5 bases and J gave up 6 bases, with 11 bases separating them. CDR1 is MNHEY, CDR2 SVGAGI, per germline. This CDR3 has 12 amino acids. Here the CDR3 DNA reads TGTGCCAGCAGTGGTATCCGGTCCGAGCAGTACTTC. Translation: CASSGIRSEQYF.

The chain has TRBV6-1 and TRBJ1-2; tentatively, D is TRBD1 (5 bases). With 7 bases removed from V and 4 bases from J, the gap between germline ends came to 10 bases. Per germline, CDR1 MNHNS and CDR2 SASEGT. The CDR3 runs 12 residues. The CDR3 region is CASTYDSYGYTF. The CDR3 nucleotides are TGTGCCAGCACCTATGACAGCTATGGCTACACCTTC.

V gene TRBV10-3 combines with J gene TRBJ1-5; D not resolved. Germline CDR1 is ENHRY and CDR2 is SYGVKD. V lost 3 bases to trimming and J lost 0 bases, with 6 bases between them. The CDR3 totals 14 residues. CDR3 protein: CAISDESSNQPQHF. CDR3 DNA sequence: TGTGCCATCAGTGATGAGAGTAGCAATCAGCCCCAGCATTTT.

The rearrangement uses TRBV28 and TRBJ2-7; TRBD2 matches 10 bases. This CDR3 has 16 residues. Germline CDR1 and CDR2: MDHEN and SYDVKM. The junction had 7 bases not matched to a gene; V was cut back by 2 bases and J by 3 bases. The CDR3 region has the DNA TGTGCCAGCAGTTTACAAAGCGGGAGGGCCTTCTACGAGCAGTACTTC. It translates to CASSLQSGRAFYEQYF.

This chain links TRBV7-8 with TRBJ1-3, with D tentatively TRBD1 (5 bases). V gave up 2 bases and J gave up 3 bases, with 8 bases separating them. There are 14 residues in the CDR3. Germline CDR1 and CDR2: SGHVS and FQNEAQ. The CDR3 loop reads CASSLWGFGNTIYF. Here the CDR3 DNA reads TGTGCCAGCAGCTTATGGGGCTTTGGAAACACCATATATTTT.

This chain joins TRBV6-1 and TRBJ2-2, with D possibly TRBD1 on 5 matching bases. Trimming stripped 3 bases from V and 5 bases from J, with 19 bases between. The CDR3 runs 17 residues. Germline V CDR1 and CDR2: MNHNS, SASEGT. CDR3 amino acids: CASSEGFGQGGTGELFF. The CDR3 DNA reads as TGTGCCAGCAGTGAGGGATTTGGGCAGGGCGGTACCGGGGAGCTGTTTTTT.